Below, one T cell receptor beta chain is given with its context. Its specificity is not known. These data are taken from a study of OX40 agonist ivuxolimab in advanced cancers. Notes on the study in general: Blood T cells, both CD4+ and CD8+, expanded clonally by week 6 at 0.1 to 3.0 mg/kg.

There are 14 residues in the CDR3. V shed 3 bases, J shed 2 bases, and the junction held 3 bases outside the gene matches. Per the germline V gene, CDR1 is MDHEN and CDR2 is SYDVKM. TCRdb keeps only in-frame clones here, not all; method: immunoSEQ multiplex PCR. This repertoire shows some 90,000 clones, under 95% found once; its top ten account for approximately 0.78%. The source of this sequence is an adult with an advanced solid tumor such as melanoma, head and neck, liver or kidney cancer. The V gene is TRBV28, the J gene TRBJ2-7, with 8 bases that match TRBD1. The sample consisted of CD4+ or CD8+ T cells sorted from blood, taken in a trial of the OX40 agonist ivuxolimab. CDR3 sequence reads: CASSFPGQAYEQYF. As DNA, the CDR3 is TGTGCCAGCAGTTTCCCGGGACAGGCCTACGAGCAGTACTTC.